This T cell receptor (beta chain) was found in a study of T-cell memory formation after mild COVID-19 (dated by TCRdb to about 2021). Looking at the study overall: Most TCR sequence clusters were specific to one of the two donors. The cohort was made up of two young adult volunteers, one female and one male, who were previously healthy. T-cell clones expanding and contracting after mild COVID-19 in two donors were tracked by longitudinal TCRalpha and TCRbeta repertoire sequencing.

Regarding this clonotype: Its target antigen remains unknown. No quality values exist for individual bases; no much larger clone is one base distant.

Sequenced using an Illumina NovaSeq 6000. TCRalpha and TCRbeta cDNA libraries were constructed by 5'RACE with constant-segment primers, with sample barcodes and unique molecular identifiers being introduced. Trizol reagent was used to extract RNA from every sample. The libraries were amplified in two PCR steps, and the second step added a second sample barcode and Illumina TruSeq adapters. Libraries were sequenced on an Illumina NovaSeq with 2 x 150 bp paired-end reads. In the source study's methods: Demultiplexing of reads and collapsing into UMI-guided consensus sequences were performed with migec v1.2.7. Using mixcr v2.1.11, UMI consensuses were aligned to TRA and TRB V and J templates and then assembled into clonotypes. A clonotype was counted as expanded or contracted only when both edgeR and NoisET called the clonotype significant, with the noise models trained on biological replicates. For edgeR calls, the thresholds were a false discovery rate-adjusted p below 0.01 and a log2 fold-change of 1. As an exploratory analysis of dynamics, PCA with hierarchical clustering was applied to max-normalized trajectories of the 1000 most abundant clonotypes. Each responding clone was given a CD4 or CD8 phenotype based on the CD4+ and CD8+ repertoires, which had been sequenced separately. TCRdb cleaned the public reads at Q25 with fastp, built clones with MiXCR and kept in-frame beta chains. Each entry is one CDR3 protein sequence, shown with its most common DNA and genes. For this entry, the V and J calls and clone size follow TCRdb and not the study's own pipeline. Here the sample has about 470,000 distinct CDR3 sequences; roughly 18% occur a single time. In total, the top ten clones hold about 12% of the sample.

Ficoll-Paque density gradient centrifugation was used to isolate PBMCs. Study-wide findings and limitations: SARS-CoV-2 specificity was not confirmed for the second-wave clones peaking on day 37. Contracting CD4+ clones turned up mainly in the CM and EM memory subsets, whereas EMRA was where CD8+ clones were enriched. Only two mild cases were covered by the study, and larger cohorts that include severe cases with pre-infection samples were considered necessary. The detection of some responding clones in pre-infection memory suggests that pre-existing cross-reactive memory T cells joined the SARS-CoV-2 response. Balanced CD4/CD8 phenotypes were observed for clones contracting from day 15 to 85, whereas a bias towards CD4+ was observed for a second wave of clones expanding from day 15 to 37.

The source material was PBMCs or a T cell subset sorted from them (not recorded which). The receptor comes from an adult woman who had mild COVID-19 (a few samples of this study predate the infection). The sample titles of this study are shuffled in the database, so cell type and time point are left out; the donor was told from shared clones.

Here the CDR3 is given as CASSRLADQPQHF. The DNA reads as follows: TGTGCCAGCTCCCGCTTAGCAGATCAGCCCCAGCATTTT. Recombination linked TRBV18 to TRBJ1-5, with no confident D gene call. The CDR3 runs 13 residues from the cysteine to the phenylalanine. Just CDR3 DNA is preserved here, 39 bases in frame from base 1. The germline V gene provides CDR1 KGHSH and CDR2 LQKENI. Trimming takes 6 bases from V and 5 bases from J, and the germline ends sit 11 bases apart.